This record looks at one T cell receptor (beta chain) sequence and its context. This sample was included in a study of OX40 agonist ivuxolimab in advanced cancers. V lost 9 bases and J lost 0, with 10 bases in between. Germline V lookup: CDR1 ENHRY, CDR2 SYGVKD. The CDR3 spans 13 residues. TCRdb's table, derived via immunoSEQ multiplex PCR, lists solely in-frame clones and lacks some. The sample gives approximately 100,000 clones, roughly 94% of which show up once; 0.5% to 0.65% is in the top ten. The material sequenced was CD4+ or CD8+ T cells sorted from blood, taken in a trial of the OX40 agonist ivuxolimab. This sequence joins TRBV10-3 and TRBJ2-3, with D possibly matching TRBD1 (7 bases). The sequence came from an adult with an advanced solid tumor such as melanoma, head and neck, liver or kidney cancer. As DNA, the CDR3 is TGTGCCATGCAGGGGGGCAGCACAGATACGCAGTATTTT. It specifies CAMQGGSTDTQYF.